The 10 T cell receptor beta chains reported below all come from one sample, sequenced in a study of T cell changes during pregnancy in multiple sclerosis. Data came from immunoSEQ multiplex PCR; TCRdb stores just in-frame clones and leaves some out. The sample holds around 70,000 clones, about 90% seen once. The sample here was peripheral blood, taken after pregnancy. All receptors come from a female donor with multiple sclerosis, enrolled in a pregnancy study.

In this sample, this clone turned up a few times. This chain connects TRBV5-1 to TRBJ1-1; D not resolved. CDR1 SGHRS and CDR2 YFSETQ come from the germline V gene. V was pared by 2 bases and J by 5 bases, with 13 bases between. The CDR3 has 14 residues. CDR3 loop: CASSLPGGGTEAFF. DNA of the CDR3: TGCGCCAGCAGCTTACCGGGTGGAGGGACTGAAGCTTTCTTT.

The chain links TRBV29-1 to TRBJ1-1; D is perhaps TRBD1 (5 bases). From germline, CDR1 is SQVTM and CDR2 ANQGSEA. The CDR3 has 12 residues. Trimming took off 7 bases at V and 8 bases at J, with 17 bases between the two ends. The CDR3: CSARPDTSEAFF. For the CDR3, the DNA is TGCAGCGCCCGCCCGGACACGTCAGAAGCTTTCTTT.

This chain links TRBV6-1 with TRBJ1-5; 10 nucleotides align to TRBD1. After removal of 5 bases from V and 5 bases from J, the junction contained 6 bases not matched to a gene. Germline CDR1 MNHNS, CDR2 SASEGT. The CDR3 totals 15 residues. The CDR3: CASSIDRGPYQPQHF. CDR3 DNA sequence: TGTGCCAGCAGTATCGACAGGGGGCCGTATCAGCCCCAGCATTTT.

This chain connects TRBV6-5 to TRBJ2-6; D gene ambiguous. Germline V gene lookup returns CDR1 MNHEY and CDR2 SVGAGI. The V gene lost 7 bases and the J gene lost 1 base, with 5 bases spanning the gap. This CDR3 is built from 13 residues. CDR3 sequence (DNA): TGTGCCAGCACCCGGTCTGGGGCCAACGTCCTGACTTTC. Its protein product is CASTRSGANVLTF.

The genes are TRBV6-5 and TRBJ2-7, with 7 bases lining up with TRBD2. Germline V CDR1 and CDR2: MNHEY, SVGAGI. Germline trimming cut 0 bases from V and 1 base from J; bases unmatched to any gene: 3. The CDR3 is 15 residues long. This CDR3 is CASSYSREMSYEQYF. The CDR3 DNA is TGTGCCAGCAGTTACTCGCGGGAGATGTCCTACGAGCAGTACTTC.

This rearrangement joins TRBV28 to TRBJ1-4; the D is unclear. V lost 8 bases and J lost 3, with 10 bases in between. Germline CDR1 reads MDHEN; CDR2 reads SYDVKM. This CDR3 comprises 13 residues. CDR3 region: CASEEGSNEKLFF. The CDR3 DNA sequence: TGTGCCAGCGAAGAGGGCTCTAATGAAAAACTGTTTTTT.

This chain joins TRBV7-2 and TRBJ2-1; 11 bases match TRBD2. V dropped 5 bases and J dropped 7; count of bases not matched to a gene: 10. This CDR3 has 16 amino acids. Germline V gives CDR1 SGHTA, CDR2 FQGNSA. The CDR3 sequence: CASSPPTSGSSNEQFF. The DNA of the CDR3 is TGTGCCAGCAGCCCGCCTACTAGCGGGAGTTCTAATGAGCAGTTCTTC.

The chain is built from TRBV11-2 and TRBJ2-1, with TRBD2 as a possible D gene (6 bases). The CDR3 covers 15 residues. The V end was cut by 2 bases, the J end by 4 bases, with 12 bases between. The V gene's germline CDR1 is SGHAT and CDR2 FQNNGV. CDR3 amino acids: CASSLKAGTYNEQFF. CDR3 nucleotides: TGTGCCAGCAGCTTAAAGGCGGGGACGTACAATGAGCAGTTCTTC.

The CDR3 DNA sequence: TGTGCCAGCAGCTTCCCTTTCGGGGACTATAGCTCCTACGAGCAGTACTTC. It is translated as CASSFPFGDYSSYEQYF. This chain links TRBV11-2 with TRBJ2-7; the match to TRBD2 covers 7 bases. Trimming cost V 3 bases and J 0 bases; bases outside gene matches: 11. The CDR3 totals 17 residues. CDR1 and CDR2 (germline): SGHAT, FQNNGV. Combining the CDR3 with reference TRBV11-2 and TRBJ2-7 gives the whole variable domain EAGVAQSPRYKIIEKRQSVAFWCNPISGHATLYWYQQILGQGPKLLIQFQNNGVVDDSQLPKDRFSAERLKGVDSTLKIQPAKLEDSAVYLCASSFPFGDYSSYEQYFGPGTRLTVT.

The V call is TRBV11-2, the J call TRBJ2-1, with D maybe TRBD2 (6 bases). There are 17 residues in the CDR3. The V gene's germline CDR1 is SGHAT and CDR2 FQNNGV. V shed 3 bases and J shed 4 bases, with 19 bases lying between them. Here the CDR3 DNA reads TGTGCCAGCAGCTTGCGACTGAACAGCGGGTCTTACAATGAGCAGTTCTTC. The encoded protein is CASSLRLNSGSYNEQFF.